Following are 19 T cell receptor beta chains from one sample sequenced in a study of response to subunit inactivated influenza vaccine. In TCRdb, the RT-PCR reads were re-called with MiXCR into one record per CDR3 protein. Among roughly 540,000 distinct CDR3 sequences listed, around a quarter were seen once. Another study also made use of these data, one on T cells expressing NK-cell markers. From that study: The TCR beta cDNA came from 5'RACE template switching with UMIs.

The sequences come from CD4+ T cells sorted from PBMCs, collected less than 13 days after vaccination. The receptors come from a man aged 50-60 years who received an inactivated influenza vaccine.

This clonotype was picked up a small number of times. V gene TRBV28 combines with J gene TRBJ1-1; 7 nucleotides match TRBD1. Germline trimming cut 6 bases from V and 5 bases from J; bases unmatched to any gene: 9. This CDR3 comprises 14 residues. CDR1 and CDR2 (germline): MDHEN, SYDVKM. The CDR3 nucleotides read TGTGCCAGCAGGCCTCAGGGGGTGGTGACTGAAGCTTTCTTT. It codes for CASRPQGVVTEAFF.

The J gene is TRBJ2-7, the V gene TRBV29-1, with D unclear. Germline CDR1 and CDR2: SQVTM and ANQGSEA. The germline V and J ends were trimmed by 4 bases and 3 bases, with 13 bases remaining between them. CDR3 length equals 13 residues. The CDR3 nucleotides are TGCAGCGTTGCTGGGGTCTTGCGCTACGAGCAGTACTTC. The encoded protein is CSVAGVLRYEQYF.

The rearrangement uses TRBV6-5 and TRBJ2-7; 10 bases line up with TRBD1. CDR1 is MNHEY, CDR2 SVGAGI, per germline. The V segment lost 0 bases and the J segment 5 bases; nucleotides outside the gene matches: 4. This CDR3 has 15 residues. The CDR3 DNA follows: TGTGCCAGCAGTTACTCGACAGGGGGCCGAAACGAGCAGTACTTC. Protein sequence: CASSYSTGGRNEQYF.

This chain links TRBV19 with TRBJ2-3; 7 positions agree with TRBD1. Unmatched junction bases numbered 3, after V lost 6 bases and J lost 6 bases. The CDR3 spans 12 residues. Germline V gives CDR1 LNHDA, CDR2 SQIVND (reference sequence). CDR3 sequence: CASRPQGDTQYF. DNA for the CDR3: TGTGCCAGTAGACCACAGGGGGATACGCAGTATTTT.

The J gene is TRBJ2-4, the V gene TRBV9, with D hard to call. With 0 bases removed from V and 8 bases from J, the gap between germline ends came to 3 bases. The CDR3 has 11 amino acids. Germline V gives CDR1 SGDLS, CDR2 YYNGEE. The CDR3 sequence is CASSVDYIQYF. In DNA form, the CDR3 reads TGTGCCAGCAGCGTAGATTACATTCAGTACTTC.

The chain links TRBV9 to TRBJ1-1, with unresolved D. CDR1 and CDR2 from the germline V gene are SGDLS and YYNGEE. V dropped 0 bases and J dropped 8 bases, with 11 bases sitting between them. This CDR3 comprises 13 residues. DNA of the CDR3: TGTGCCAGCAGCGTAGGGCCCGTGACCGAAGCTTTCTTT. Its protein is CASSVGPVTEAFF.

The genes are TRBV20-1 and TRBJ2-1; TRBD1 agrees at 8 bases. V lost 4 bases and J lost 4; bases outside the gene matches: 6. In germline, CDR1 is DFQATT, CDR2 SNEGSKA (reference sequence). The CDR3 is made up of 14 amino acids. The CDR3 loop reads CSAMDRVLYNEQFF. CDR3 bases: TGCAGTGCTATGGACAGGGTATTATACAATGAGCAGTTCTTC.

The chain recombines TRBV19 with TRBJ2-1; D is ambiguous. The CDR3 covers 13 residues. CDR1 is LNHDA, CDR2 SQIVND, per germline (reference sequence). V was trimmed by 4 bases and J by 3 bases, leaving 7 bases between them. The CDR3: CASSSWGYNEQFF. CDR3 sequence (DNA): TGTGCCAGTAGTAGTTGGGGCTACAATGAGCAGTTCTTC.

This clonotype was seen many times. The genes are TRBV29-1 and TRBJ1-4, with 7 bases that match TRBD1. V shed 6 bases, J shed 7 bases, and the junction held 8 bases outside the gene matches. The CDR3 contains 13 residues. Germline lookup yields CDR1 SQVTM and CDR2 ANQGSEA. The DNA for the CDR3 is TGCAGCGTCTCGGACAGGCCCGGTGAAAAACTGTTTTTT. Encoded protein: CSVSDRPGEKLFF.

This CDR3 reads CASSEGIGTGELFF. CDR3 nucleotide sequence: TGTGCCAGCAGTGAAGGGATAGGCACCGGGGAGCTGTTTTTT. J is TRBJ2-2 and V is TRBV2; D uncertain. V was cut by 1 base and J by 4 bases, with 7 bases left in between. The CDR3 is made up of 14 amino acids. In germline, CDR1 is SNHLY, CDR2 FYNNEI. Using reference TRBV2 and TRBJ2-2 for the parts outside the CDR3, the full variable domain is EPEVTQTPSHQVTQMGQEVILRCVPISNHLYFYWYRQILGQKVEFLVSFYNNEISEKSEIFDDQFSVERPDGSNFTLKIRSTKLEDSAMYFCASSEGIGTGELFFGEGSRLTVL.

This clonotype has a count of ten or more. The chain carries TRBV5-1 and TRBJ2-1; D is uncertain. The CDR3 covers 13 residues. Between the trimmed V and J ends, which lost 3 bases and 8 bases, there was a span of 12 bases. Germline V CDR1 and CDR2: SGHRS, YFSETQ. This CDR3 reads CASSSSGGYEQFF. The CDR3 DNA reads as TGCGCCAGCAGCTCCTCCGGTGGCTATGAGCAGTTCTTC.

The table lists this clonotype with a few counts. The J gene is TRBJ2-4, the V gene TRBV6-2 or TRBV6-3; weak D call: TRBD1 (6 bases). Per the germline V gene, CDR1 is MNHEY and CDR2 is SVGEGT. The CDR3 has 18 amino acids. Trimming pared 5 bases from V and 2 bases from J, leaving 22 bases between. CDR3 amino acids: CASSPQSWGPRTKNIQYF. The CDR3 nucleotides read TGTGCCAGCAGTCCCCAATCGTGGGGGCCTAGGACCAAAAACATTCAGTACTTC.

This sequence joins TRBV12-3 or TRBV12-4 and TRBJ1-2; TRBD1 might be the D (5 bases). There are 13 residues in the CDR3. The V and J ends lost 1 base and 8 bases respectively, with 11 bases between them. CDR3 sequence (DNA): TGTGCCAGCAGTTTAGGGGCAGGGTTCGGCTACACCTTC. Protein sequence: CASSLGAGFGYTF.

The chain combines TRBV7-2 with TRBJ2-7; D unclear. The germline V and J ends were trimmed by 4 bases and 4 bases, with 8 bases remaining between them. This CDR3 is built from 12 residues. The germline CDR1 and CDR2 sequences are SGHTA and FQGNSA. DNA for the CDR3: TGTGCCAGCAGCTCTCGAAAATACGAGCAGTACTTC. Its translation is CASSSRKYEQYF.

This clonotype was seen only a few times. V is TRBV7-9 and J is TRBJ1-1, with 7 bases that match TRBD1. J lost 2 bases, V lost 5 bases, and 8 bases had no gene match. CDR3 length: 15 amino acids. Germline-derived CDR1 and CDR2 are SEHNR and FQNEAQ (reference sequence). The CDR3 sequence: CASSPQGQLNTEAFF. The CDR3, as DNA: TGTGCCAGCAGCCCGCAGGGACAGCTAAACACTGAAGCTTTCTTT.

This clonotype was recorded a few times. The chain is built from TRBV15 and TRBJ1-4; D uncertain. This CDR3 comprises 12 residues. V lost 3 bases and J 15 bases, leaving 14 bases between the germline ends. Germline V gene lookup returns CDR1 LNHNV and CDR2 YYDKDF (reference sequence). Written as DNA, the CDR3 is TGTGCCACCAGCAGGGTCGCGGGGTTGGTGTTTTTT. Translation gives CATSRVAGLVFF.

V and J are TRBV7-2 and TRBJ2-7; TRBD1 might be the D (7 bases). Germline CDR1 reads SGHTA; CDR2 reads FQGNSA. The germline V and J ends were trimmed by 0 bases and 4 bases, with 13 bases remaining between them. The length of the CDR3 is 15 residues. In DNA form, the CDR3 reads TGTGCCAGCAGCTTAGCCTGGCAGGGGGGTTACGAGCAGTACTTC. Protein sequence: CASSLAWQGGYEQYF.

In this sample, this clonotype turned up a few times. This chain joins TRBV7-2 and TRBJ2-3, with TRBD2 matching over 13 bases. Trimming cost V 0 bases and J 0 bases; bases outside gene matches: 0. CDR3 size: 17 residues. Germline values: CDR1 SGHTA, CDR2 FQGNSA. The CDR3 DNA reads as TGTGCCAGCAGCTTAGCGACTAGCGGGGGGAGCACAGATACGCAGTATTTT. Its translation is CASSLATSGGSTDTQYF.

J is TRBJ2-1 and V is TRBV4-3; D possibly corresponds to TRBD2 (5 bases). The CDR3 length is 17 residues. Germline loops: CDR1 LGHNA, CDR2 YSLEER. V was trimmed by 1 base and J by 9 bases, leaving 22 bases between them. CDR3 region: CASSQGPDALRVGEQFF. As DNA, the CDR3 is TGCGCCAGCAGCCAAGGACCGGACGCACTGAGGGTGGGTGAGCAGTTCTTC.